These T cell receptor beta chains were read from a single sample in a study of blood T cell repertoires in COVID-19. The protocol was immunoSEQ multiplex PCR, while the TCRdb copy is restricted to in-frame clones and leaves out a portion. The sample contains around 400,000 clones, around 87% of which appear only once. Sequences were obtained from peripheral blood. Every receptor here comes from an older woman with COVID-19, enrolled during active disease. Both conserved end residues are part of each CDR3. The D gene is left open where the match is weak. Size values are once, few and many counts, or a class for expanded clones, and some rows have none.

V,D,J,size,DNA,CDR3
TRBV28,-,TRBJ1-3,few,TGTGCCAGCAGTCCACCCATCCGGGAGTCAGGAAACACCATATATTTT,CASSPPIRESGNTIYF
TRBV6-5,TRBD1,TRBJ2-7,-,TGTGCCAGCAGAGGACAGGGGGGCTACGAGCAGTACTTC,CASRGQGGYEQYF
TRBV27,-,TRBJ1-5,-,TGTGCCAGCAGTCTTAGGGGTCATCAGCCCCAGCATTTT,CASSLRGHQPQHF
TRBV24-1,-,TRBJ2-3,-,TGTGCCACCAGTGATTTCGGTCTAGGCACAGATACGCAGTATTTT,CATSDFGLGTDTQYF
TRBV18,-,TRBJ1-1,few,TGTGCCAGCTCGCGGGACGGTGAAGCTTTCTTT,CASSRDGEAFF
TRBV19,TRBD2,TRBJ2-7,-,TGTGCCAGTAGTATTCAGCGGGGCTCCTACGAGCAGTACTTC,CASSIQRGSYEQYF
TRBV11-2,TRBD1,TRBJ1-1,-,TGTGCCAGCAGCTCCACAAAGGTGGACAGGGGGAACACTGAAGCTTTCTTT,CASSSTKVDRGNTEAFF
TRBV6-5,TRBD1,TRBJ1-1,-,TGTGCCAGCACGACAGGGTCGGACACTGAAGCTTTCTTT,CASTTGSDTEAFF
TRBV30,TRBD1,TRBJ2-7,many,TGTGCCTGGAGTCACAGGGGATCCTACGAGCAGTACTTC,CAWSHRGSYEQYF
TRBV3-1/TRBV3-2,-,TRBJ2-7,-,TGTGCCAGCAGCCAAGATCCGGGCCGGGGGTACGAGCAGTACTTC,CASSQDPGRGYEQYF
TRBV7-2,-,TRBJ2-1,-,TGTGCCAGCAGCTTAGCGGGCGTATCCTACAATGAGCAGTTCTTC,CASSLAGVSYNEQFF
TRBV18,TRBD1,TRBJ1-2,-,TGTGCCAGCTCAGTTCAGGGACAGGGGGCGAGTGGCTACACCTTC,CASSVQGQGASGYTF
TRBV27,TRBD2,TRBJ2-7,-,TGTGCCAGCAGTTTCGCGGGGGTGGGTAAGCAGTACTTC,CASSFAGVGKQYF
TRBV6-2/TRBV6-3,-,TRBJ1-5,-,TGTGCCAGCAGTTACTCGGCCATTCAACAGCATTTT,CASSYSAIQQHF
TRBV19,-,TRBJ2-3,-,TGTGCCAGTAGTAAAAACAGCTTATTCACAGATACGCAGTATTTT,CASSKNSLFTDTQYF
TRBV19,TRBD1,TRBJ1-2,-,TGTGCCAGTAGTATAAGGCGGGACAGTAGTAGGACCTTC,CASSIRRDSSRTF
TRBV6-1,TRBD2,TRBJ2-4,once,TGTGCCAGCAGTGAAGGACTAGCGGGCGCGCTAGCCAAAAACATTCAGTACTTC,CASSEGLAGALAKNIQYF
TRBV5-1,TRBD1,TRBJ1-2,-,TGCGCCAGCAGCTTGGTGGGACAGGGGGCGTATGGCTACACCTTC,CASSLVGQGAYGYTF
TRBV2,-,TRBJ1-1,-,TGTGCCAGCAGATTACAGGGACCTGAAGCTTTCTTT,CASRLQGPEAFF
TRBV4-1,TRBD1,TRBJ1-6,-,TGCGCCAGCAGCCAAAGACAGGGGGCCGAATATAATTCACCCCTCCACTTT,CASSQRQGAEYNSPLHF
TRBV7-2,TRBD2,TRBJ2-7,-,TGTGCCAGCAGCCACGGGACTAGGTCCCACGAGCAGTACTTC,CASSHGTRSHEQYF
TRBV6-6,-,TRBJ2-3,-,TGTGCCAGCAGTTACGACCGCGCCGGGTACGATACGCAGTATTTT,CASSYDRAGYDTQYF
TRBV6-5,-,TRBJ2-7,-,TGTGCCAGCAGTTACGCTTACTCGGAGCACTACGAGCAGTACTTC,CASSYAYSEHYEQYF
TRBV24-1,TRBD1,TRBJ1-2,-,TGTGCCACCAGCAGGGGGCACGGCTATGGCTACACCTTC,CATSRGHGYGYTF
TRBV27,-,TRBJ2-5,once,TGTGCCAGACTGCAGACACCCATACAAGAGACCCAGTACTTC,CARLQTPIQETQYF
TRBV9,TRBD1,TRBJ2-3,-,TGTGCCAGCAGCGTGGGACAGGGTGGGACAGATACGCAGTATTTT,CASSVGQGGTDTQYF
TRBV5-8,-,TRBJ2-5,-,TGTGCCAGCAGTCCCCCGAACAGCGGGTTGGAGACCCAGTACTTC,CASSPPNSGLETQYF
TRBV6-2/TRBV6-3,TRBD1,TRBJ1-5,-,TGTGCCAGCAGCCTTGACAGGGGAAGCCACAATCAGCCCCAGCATTTT,CASSLDRGSHNQPQHF
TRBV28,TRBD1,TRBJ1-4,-,TGTGCCAGCAGTTTTCCTAGACAGGGTAGAGAAAAACTGTTTTTT,CASSFPRQGREKLFF
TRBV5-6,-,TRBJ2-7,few,TGTGCCAGCAGCTTTATGTACGAGCAGTACTTC,CASSFMYEQYF
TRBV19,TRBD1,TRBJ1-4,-,TGTGCCAGTAGCCGTCGTACAGGGGACTGGGGTGAAAAACTGTTTTTT,CASSRRTGDWGEKLFF
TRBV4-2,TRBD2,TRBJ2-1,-,TGTGCCAGCAGCCAAGATTGGGGCTCGGGGGGTCACAATGAGCAGTTCTTC,CASSQDWGSGGHNEQFF
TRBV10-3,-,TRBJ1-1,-,TGTGCCATCAGTGATTTAGAGGGAGCTTTCTTT,CAISDLEGAFF
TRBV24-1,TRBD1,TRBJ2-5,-,TGTGCCACCAGTGACGCACAGGGGGCAGGAGAGACCCAGTACTTC,CATSDAQGAGETQYF
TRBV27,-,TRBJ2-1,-,TGTGCCAGCAGTTTACTAGACCCATACAATGAGCAGTTCTTC,CASSLLDPYNEQFF
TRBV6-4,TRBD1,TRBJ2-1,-,TGTGCCAGCAAAGGGGGCAACGACAATGAGCAGTTCTTC,CASKGGNDNEQFF
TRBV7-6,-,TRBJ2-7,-,TGTGCCAGCAAACTCGGGACTTCCCCAAGGGACGAGCAGTACTTC,CASKLGTSPRDEQYF
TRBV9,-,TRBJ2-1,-,TGTGCCAGCAGCGCCCAGGGGAACTACAATGAGCAGTTCTTC,CASSAQGNYNEQFF
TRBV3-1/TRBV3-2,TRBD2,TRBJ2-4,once,TGTGCCAGCAGCAGGGAGCTAGCGGGGGGCATTCAGTACTTC,CASSRELAGGIQYF
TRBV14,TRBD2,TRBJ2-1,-,TGTGCCAGCAGCCAAGAAGGGAGCATAGCGGGGGGGCAGTCCCATGAGCAGTTCTTC,CASSQEGSIAGGQSHEQFF
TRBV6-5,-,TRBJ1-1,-,TGTGCCAGCAGCGACACACCGTTTTCGAACACTGAAGCTTTCTTT,CASSDTPFSNTEAFF
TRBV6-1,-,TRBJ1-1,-,TGTGCCAGCAGTGAACAGAACAACCTTCCTCTTGAAGCTTTCTTT,CASSEQNNLPLEAFF
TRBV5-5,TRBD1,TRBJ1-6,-,TGTGCCAGCAGCCCGGGAAGGACAGGGAATTCACCCCTCCACTTT,CASSPGRTGNSPLHF
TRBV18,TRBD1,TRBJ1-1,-,TGTGCCAGCTCACCTCAAACAGGGGGGAACACTGAAGCTTTCTTT,CASSPQTGGNTEAFF
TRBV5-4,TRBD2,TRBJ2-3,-,TGTGCCAGCAGCGGGGAGCGGGGGGGTCGGGATACGCAGTATTTT,CASSGERGGRDTQYF
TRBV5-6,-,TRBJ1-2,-,TGTGCCAGCAGCTTGGAGGTCAGCACAGGGCGAGAGTCCTACACCTTC,CASSLEVSTGRESYTF
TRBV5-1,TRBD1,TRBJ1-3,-,TGCGCCAGCAGCTTGTCCGGACAGGATTTCTCTGGAAACACCATATATTTT,CASSLSGQDFSGNTIYF
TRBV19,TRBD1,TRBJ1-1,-,TGTGCCAGTAGTGGTAATTCAGGGGGAAACACTGAAGCTTTCTTT,CASSGNSGGNTEAFF
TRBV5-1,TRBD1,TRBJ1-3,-,TGCGCCAGCAGCTGGAGCGGACAGGGGGGAGAAAACACCATATATTTT,CASSWSGQGGENTIYF
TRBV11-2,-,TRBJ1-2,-,TGTGCCAGCAGCTTGGTCCGTGGAGGAGAAAGTGGCTACACCTTC,CASSLVRGGESGYTF
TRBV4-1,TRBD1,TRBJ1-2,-,TGCGCCAGCAGCCAAGAGGGGTACAGGGGCAACTATGGCTACACCTTC,CASSQEGYRGNYGYTF
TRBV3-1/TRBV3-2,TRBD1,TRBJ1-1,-,TGTGCCAGCACCCGGACAGGGAATACTGAAGCTTTCTTT,CASTRTGNTEAFF
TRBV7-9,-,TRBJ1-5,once,TGTGCCAGCAGCTTAGCAGGGGACACACTTAGCAATCAGCCCCAGCATTTT,CASSLAGDTLSNQPQHF
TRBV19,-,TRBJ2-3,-,TGTGCCAGTAGTATTAAGTCAGGGGTTACAGATACGCAGTATTTT,CASSIKSGVTDTQYF
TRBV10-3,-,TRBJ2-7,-,TGTGCCATCAGCGATGGCAGGGCCTACGAGCAGTACTTC,CAISDGRAYEQYF
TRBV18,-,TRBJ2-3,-,TGTGCCAGCTCACCAAGCCAGGGGAGTCTAGATACGCAGTATTTT,CASSPSQGSLDTQYF
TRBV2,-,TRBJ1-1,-,TGTGCCAGCTCAGGAACGACAGGGAACACTGAAGCTTTCTTT,CASSGTTGNTEAFF
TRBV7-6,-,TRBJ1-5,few,TGTGCCAGCAGCTTAGGTATCAATCAGCCCCAGCATTTT,CASSLGINQPQHF